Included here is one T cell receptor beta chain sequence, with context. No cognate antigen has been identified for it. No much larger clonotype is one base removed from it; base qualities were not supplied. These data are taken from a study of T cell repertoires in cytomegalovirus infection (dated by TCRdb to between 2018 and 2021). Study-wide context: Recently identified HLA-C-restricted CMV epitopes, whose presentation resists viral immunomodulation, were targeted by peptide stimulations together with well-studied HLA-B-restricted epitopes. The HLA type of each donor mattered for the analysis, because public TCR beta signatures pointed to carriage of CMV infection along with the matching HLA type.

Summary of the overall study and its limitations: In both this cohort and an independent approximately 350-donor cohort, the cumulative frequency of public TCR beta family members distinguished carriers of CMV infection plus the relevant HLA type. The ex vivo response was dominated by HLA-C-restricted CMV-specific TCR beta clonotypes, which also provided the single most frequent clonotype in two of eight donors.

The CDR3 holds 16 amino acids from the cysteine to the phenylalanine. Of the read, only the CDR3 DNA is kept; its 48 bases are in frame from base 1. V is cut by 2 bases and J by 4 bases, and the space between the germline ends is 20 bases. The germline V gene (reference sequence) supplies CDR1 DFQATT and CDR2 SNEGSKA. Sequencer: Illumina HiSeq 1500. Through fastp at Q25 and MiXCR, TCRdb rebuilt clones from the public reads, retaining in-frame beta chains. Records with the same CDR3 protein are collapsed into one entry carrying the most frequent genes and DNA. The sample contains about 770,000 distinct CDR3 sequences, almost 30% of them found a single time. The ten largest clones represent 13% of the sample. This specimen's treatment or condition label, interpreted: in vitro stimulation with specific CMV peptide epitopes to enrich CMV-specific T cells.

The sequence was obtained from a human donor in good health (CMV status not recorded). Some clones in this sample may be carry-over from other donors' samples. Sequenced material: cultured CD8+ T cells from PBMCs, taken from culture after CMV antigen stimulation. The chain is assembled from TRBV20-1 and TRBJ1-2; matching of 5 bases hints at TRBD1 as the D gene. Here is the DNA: TGCAGTGCTAGACCTCAGACAGACTCAGTACCCTATGGCTACACCTTC. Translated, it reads CSARPQTDSVPYGYTF.